The 26 T cell receptor beta chains below come from one sample, sequenced in a study of circulating CD8 cells and anti-PD-1 response in melanoma. From live CD3+CD8+TCRalphabeta+ cells, four PD-1 and/or TIGIT subsets were sorted. Each library started from around 15 ng of total RNA using the QIAseq Immune Repertoire TCR panel. Using its own MiXCR run on the reads, TCRdb lists one record per CDR3 protein. The sample lists roughly 760 distinct CDR3 sequences; 5.1% were seen once. The sequencing used CD8+ T cells from PBMCs, collected at baseline or after one month of anti-PD-1 therapy (not recorded which). These receptors were taken from a human donor with melanoma.

This clonotype is large in the sample. The chain couples TRBV28 to TRBJ2-7, with D possibly TRBD2 on 7 matching bases. The CDR3 length is 14 residues. The ends were cut back, 7 bases at V and 4 bases at J, with 17 bases in the middle. Looked up from germline, CDR1 is MDHEN and CDR2 is SYDVKM. The CDR3 DNA sequence: TGTGCCAGCACCACCCGAAAGGGGGGGTACGAGCAGTACTTC. This encodes CASTTRKGGYEQYF.

This clonotype is deemed medium-sized. The chain links TRBV19 to TRBJ1-1, with D hard to call. This CDR3 is 15 amino acids long. V lost 3 bases and J lost 6, with 17 bases in between. Germline CDR1 LNHDA, CDR2 SQIVND (reference sequence). The CDR3, as DNA: TGTGCCAGTAGTATTTCGGCCAGCTCCCCTCCTGAAGCTTTCTTT. Translated, it gives CASSISASSPPEAFF.

By sample fraction, this clonotype is large (0.1 to 1%). The chain uses TRBV27 and TRBJ2-7; D may be TRBD1 or TRBD2 (6 bases each). The CDR3 extends over 14 amino acids. From germline, CDR1 is MNHEY and CDR2 SMNVEV (reference sequence). V was cut by 2 bases and J by 3 bases, with 11 bases left in between. CDR3: CASSLTGALYEQYF. DNA for the CDR3: TGTGCCAGCAGTTTAACGGGGGCCCTCTACGAGCAGTACTTC.

This clonotype is large. The gene calls are TRBV19 and TRBJ2-5; possibly TRBD1 for D (5 bases). V lost 5 bases and J lost 0, with 13 bases in between. The CDR3 runs 15 residues. Germline V lookup: CDR1 LNHDA, CDR2 SQIVND (reference sequence). CDR3 loop: CASSAFDSDQETQYF. CDR3 DNA sequence: TGTGCCAGTAGTGCCTTCGACAGTGACCAAGAGACCCAGTACTTC.

This clonotype is medium-sized by share. The chain has TRBV11-1 and TRBJ2-7; TRBD1 aligns across 11 bases. The CDR3 length is 16 residues. CDR1 and CDR2 from the germline V gene are SGHAT and FQDESV (reference sequence). The V segment lost 5 bases and the J segment 3 bases; nucleotides outside the gene matches: 9. CDR3 DNA sequence: TGTGCCAGCAGCCCAGACGGGACAGGGGGTTTCTACGAGCAGTACTTC. Encoded protein: CASSPDGTGGFYEQYF.

By share, this clonotype counts as medium-sized (0.01 to 0.1%). The CDR3 region has the DNA TGCAGCGTTGAAGGGGATACTAGCACAGATACGCAGTATTTT. Residues: CSVEGDTSTDTQYF. The chain carries TRBV29-1 and TRBJ2-3; unclear D gene. V gave up 1 base and J gave up 0 bases, with 8 bases separating them. Germline CDR1 SQVTM, CDR2 ANQGSEA. The CDR3 extends over 14 amino acids.

By share of the sample, this clonotype is medium-sized (0.01 to 0.1%). The genes are TRBV27 and TRBJ2-4; D is perhaps TRBD1 (7 bases). V gave up 4 bases and J gave up 9 bases, with 19 bases separating them. The CDR3 is 15 residues long. Looked up from germline, CDR1 is MNHEY and CDR2 is SMNVEV (reference sequence). The CDR3 nucleotides read TGTGCCAGCAGTTCCATACAGGGGCGGGGTGGCATTCAGTACTTC. Protein sequence: CASSSIQGRGGIQYF.

By frequency in the sample, this clonotype is large. The chain employs TRBV19 and TRBJ1-1; TRBD1 might be the D (5 bases). Trimming took off 2 bases at V and 7 bases at J, with 11 bases between the two ends. The CDR3 covers 13 residues. CDR1 LNHDA and CDR2 SQIVND come from the germline V gene (reference sequence). CDR3 DNA sequence: TGTGCCAGTAGTATATGGCAGGGAAGTGAAGCTTTCTTT. Its translation: CASSIWQGSEAFF.

This clonotype is large (0.1 to 1%) by share. This sequence joins TRBV14 and TRBJ2-3; D remains ambiguous. Germline lookup yields CDR1 SGHDN and CDR2 FVKESK. The V and J ends lost 0 bases and 4 bases respectively, with 5 bases between them. CDR3 length: 13 amino acids. The CDR3 here is CASSQDFPDTQYF. The CDR3 bases are TGTGCCAGCAGCCAAGATTTCCCAGATACGCAGTATTTT. Combining the CDR3 with reference TRBV14 and TRBJ2-3 gives the whole variable domain EAGVTQFPSHSVIEKGQTVTLRCDPISGHDNLYWYRRVMGKEIKFLLHFVKESKQDESGMPNNRFLAERTGGTYSTLKVQPAELEDSGVYFCASSQDFPDTQYFGPGTRLTVL.

This clonotype was observed a handful of times. The chain couples TRBV5-5 to TRBJ2-2; 8 bases align to TRBD2. This CDR3 has 15 residues. Germline V lookup: CDR1 SGHKS, CDR2 YYEKEE (reference sequence). The ends lost 3 bases at V and 4 bases at J; junction bases unmatched: 5. The CDR3 sequence is CASSWTSSSTGELFF. DNA of the CDR3: TGTGCCAGCAGCTGGACTAGCTCAAGCACCGGGGAGCTGTTTTTT.

By share, this clonotype ranks as large (0.1 to 1%). The CDR3 spells CASSLGVETQYF. For the CDR3, the DNA is TGTGCCAGCAGCTTAGGCGTGGAGACCCAGTACTTC. The chain recombines TRBV11-2 with TRBJ2-5, with D uncertain. This CDR3 is built from 12 residues. The germline V gene has CDR1 SGHAT and CDR2 FQNNGV. V was pared by 1 base and J by 5 bases, with 5 bases between.

A remark on this clonotype: A much more abundant neighbour one base away suggests this may be a read error. The chain uses TRBV6-2 or TRBV6-3 and TRBJ2-7; TRBD1 might be the D (7 bases). This CDR3 has 13 residues. The germline gives CDR1 MNHEY, CDR2 SVGEGT. The CDR3 reads CASSGTEDYEQNF. The CDR3 bases are TGTGCCAGCAGCGGGACAGAGGACTACGAGCAGAACTTC.

This clonotype is medium-sized within its sample. The DNA for the CDR3 is TGTGCCAGCAGTTACGGGACAGGGGGCGAGCAGTACTTC. Amino acids: CASSYGTGGEQYF. This chain links TRBV6-5 with TRBJ2-7; 11 bases align to TRBD1. Germline V gene data show CDR1 as MNHEY and CDR2 as SVGAGI. The CDR3 length is 13 residues. The V segment lost 2 bases and the J segment 6 bases; nucleotides outside the gene matches: 0.

This clonotype ranks as large. DNA for the CDR3: TGTGCCAGCAGTTTAACAGGGGGAGTCGAGCAGTACTTC. It encodes CASSLTGGVEQYF. The chain is built from TRBV27 and TRBJ2-7; 8 positions agree with TRBD1. The V gene's germline CDR1 is MNHEY and CDR2 SMNVEV (reference sequence). This CDR3 is built from 13 residues. V lost 2 bases and J lost 6; bases outside the gene matches: 3.

Judged by abundance, this clonotype is large. This sequence joins TRBV7-9 and TRBJ1-2, with 7 bases matching TRBD1. Germline V gene sequence: CDR1 SEHNR, CDR2 FQNEAQ (reference sequence). The CDR3 totals 12 residues. Trimming removed 5 bases from V and 8 bases from J; junction bases left unmatched: 5. This CDR3 is CASSETGQGYTF. The DNA for the CDR3 is TGTGCCAGCAGCGAAACGGGACAGGGCTACACCTTC. Full variable domain (remainder filled in from reference TRBV7-9 and TRBJ1-2): DTGVSQNPRHKITKRGQNVTFRCDPISEHNRLYWYRQTLGQGPEFLTYFQNEAQLEKSRLLSDRFSAERPKGSFSTLEIQRTEQGDSAMYLCASSETGQGYTFGSGTRLTVV.

By proportion, this clonotype is medium-sized. This chain connects TRBV27 to TRBJ2-6; D unresolved. Germline V gene data show CDR1 as MNHEY and CDR2 as SMNVEV (reference sequence). The V gene lost 8 bases and the J gene lost 3 bases, with 8 bases spanning the gap. This CDR3 is built from 13 residues. Written as DNA, the CDR3 is TGTGCCAGCCAAGGCCATGGGGCCAACGTCCTGACTTTC. This codes for CASQGHGANVLTF.

Within the sample, this clonotype is large. This chain links TRBV19 with TRBJ2-4; D ambiguous. V shed 5 bases and J shed 8 bases, with 16 bases lying between them. CDR3 length: 14 residues. CDR1 LNHDA and CDR2 SQIVND come from the germline V gene (reference sequence). The CDR3 protein is CASSAWVIGHIQYF. In DNA, the CDR3 is TGTGCCAGTAGTGCCTGGGTCATTGGGCACATTCAGTACTTC.

The gene calls are TRBV6-5 and TRBJ2-7; 9 bases align to TRBD1. Trimming removed 5 bases from V and 4 bases from J; junction bases left unmatched: 9. CDR1 is MNHEY and CDR2 is SVGAGI in the germline V gene. There are 15 residues in the CDR3. The CDR3 spells CASSEEWDRVYEQYF. The DNA for the CDR3 is TGTGCCAGCAGTGAAGAATGGGACAGGGTGTACGAGCAGTACTTC.

The chain couples TRBV19 to TRBJ2-7; 13 bases fit TRBD2. CDR3 size: 15 residues. Germline V lookup: CDR1 LNHDA, CDR2 SQIVND (reference sequence). Losses at the gene ends were 5 bases for V and 3 bases for J; bases not matched to a gene: 4. The CDR3 DNA is TGTGCCAGTAGTTGGGGACTAGCGGGGATCTACGAGCAGTACTTC. Translation: CASSWGLAGIYEQYF.

This clonotype is medium-sized (0.01 to 0.1%). The rearrangement joins TRBV2 to TRBJ2-3; D not resolved. Germline V CDR1 and CDR2: SNHLY, FYNNEI. CDR3 length: 13 residues. Trimming stripped 3 bases from V and 3 bases from J, with 7 bases between. CDR3 in amino acids: CASSDRATDTQYF. The CDR3 nucleotides are TGTGCCAGCAGTGATCGAGCAACAGATACGCAGTATTTT. Drawing the rest from reference TRBV2 and TRBJ2-3, the complete variable domain is EPEVTQTPSHQVTQMGQEVILRCVPISNHLYFYWYRQILGQKVEFLVSFYNNEISEKSEIFDDQFSVERPDGSNFTLKIRSTKLEDSAMYFCASSDRATDTQYFGPGTRLTVL.

By share, this clonotype ranks as medium-sized. The chain combines TRBV29-1 with TRBJ2-1; D not certain. CDR3 length: 10 residues. Trimming left V 4 bases short and J 5 bases short, with 3 bases between. Germline values: CDR1 SQVTM, CDR2 ANQGSEA. The CDR3 here is CSVVNNEQFF. The CDR3 bases are TGCAGCGTTGTCAACAATGAGCAGTTCTTC.

With regard to this clonotype: A read error may explain this, as a much larger clone is one base away. This CDR3 fails to terminate in the conserved phenylalanine or tryptophan, so it likely reflects a read error. The V call is TRBV27, the J call TRBJ2-2; D is perhaps TRBD2 (6 bases). Germline V CDR1 and CDR2: MNHEY, SMNVEV (reference sequence). V shed 3 bases and J shed 1 base, with 12 bases lying between them. CDR3 length: 16 residues. CDR3 in DNA: TGTGCCAGCAGTTTCCCTTGGGGGGTGAACACCGGGGAGCTGTTTTCT. Protein: CASSFPWGVNTGELFS.

By proportion, this clonotype is large. The chain has TRBV28 and TRBJ2-7; D might be TRBD1 (5 bases). Germline V lookup: CDR1 MDHEN, CDR2 SYDVKM. Trimming shortened V by 4 bases and J by 7 bases, and 14 bases separated the two germline ends. CDR3 size: 13 residues. The CDR3 nucleotides read TGTGCCAGCAGTTCCAACCTCCGACAGGAGCAGTACTTC. Its translation is CASSSNLRQEQYF.

This clonotype is medium-sized. J is TRBJ2-7 and V is TRBV9; no definite D call. Trimming removed 3 bases at V and 0 bases at J, with 4 bases between. This CDR3 region has 12 residues. Germline V CDR1 and CDR2: SGDLS, YYNGEE. This CDR3 is CASSADSYEQYF. In DNA, the CDR3 is TGTGCCAGCAGCGCCGACTCCTACGAGCAGTACTTC.

Sample share makes this clonotype medium-sized. The chain has TRBV28 and TRBJ2-3, with a weak D call TRBD2 (7 bases). In germline, CDR1 is MDHEN, CDR2 SYDVKM. Trimming pared 6 bases from V and 5 bases from J, leaving 21 bases between. This CDR3 spans 16 amino acids. The CDR3 coding sequence is TGTGCCAGCAGCCTCCGAGAGGGGGGGCCGGGAGATACGCAGTATTTT. Its protein product is CASSLREGGPGDTQYF.

In its sample, this clonotype is large. In DNA form, the CDR3 reads TGTGCCACCAGTGAAGCGACAGGCCCCTACGAGCAGTACTTC. Protein sequence: CATSEATGPYEQYF. The chain joins TRBV24-1 to TRBJ2-7, with TRBD1 as a possible D gene (6 bases). CDR1 KGHDR and CDR2 SFDVKD come from the germline V gene. The CDR3 runs to 14 residues. Trimming stripped 4 bases from V and 2 bases from J, with 11 bases between.